Included here is one T cell receptor (beta chain) sequence, with context. Its specificity is unknown. The CDR3 loop spans 14 amino acids. The junction had 7 bases not matched to a gene; V was cut back by 6 bases and J by 4 bases. Germline V lookup: CDR1 SNHLY, CDR2 FYNNEI. This sample was taken from a study of shared clonotypes between healthy human individuals. Broader study findings: Although depth was large, rarefaction showed that sequencing of the sorted subsets was incomplete.

Authors' methods: In the immunoSEQ data, sequences were junction-only and lacked quality scores, so filtering differed. This table comes from immunoSEQ multiplex PCR, and its TCRdb copy is limited to in-frame clones, with some not included. Clonal size and the V and J genes are those of that table, whereas D and trimming came from the DNA. Among over 700,000 clones listed, roughly 72% were seen once. The receptor's source is a woman aged 30 to 39 in good health. The sequencing sample was made of memory CD4+ T cells sorted from blood. Described subset: CD45RA-negative fraction. This chain links TRBV2 with TRBJ1-2; 8 bases match TRBD1. The CDR3 protein is CASRGDRQTYGYTF. CDR3 coding DNA: TGTGCCAGCAGGGGGGACAGGCAGACCTATGGCTACACCTTC.